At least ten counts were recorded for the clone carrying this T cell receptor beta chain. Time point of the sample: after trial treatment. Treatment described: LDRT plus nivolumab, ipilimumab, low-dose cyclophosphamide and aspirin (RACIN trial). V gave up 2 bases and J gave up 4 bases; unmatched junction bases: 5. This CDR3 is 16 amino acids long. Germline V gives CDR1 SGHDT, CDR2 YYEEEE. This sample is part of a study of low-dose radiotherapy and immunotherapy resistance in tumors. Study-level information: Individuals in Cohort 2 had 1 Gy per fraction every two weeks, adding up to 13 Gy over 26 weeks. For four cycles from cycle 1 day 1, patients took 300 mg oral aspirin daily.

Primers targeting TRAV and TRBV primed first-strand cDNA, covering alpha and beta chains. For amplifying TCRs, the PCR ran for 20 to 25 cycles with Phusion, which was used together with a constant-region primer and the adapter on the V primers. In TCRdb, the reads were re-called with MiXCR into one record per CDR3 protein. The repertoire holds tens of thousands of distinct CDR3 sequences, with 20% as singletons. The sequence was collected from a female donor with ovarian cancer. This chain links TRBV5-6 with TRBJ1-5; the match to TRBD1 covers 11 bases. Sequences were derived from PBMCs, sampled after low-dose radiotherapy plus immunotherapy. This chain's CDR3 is CASSFTGTGGNQPQHF. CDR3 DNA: TGTGCCAGCAGCTTCACCGGGACAGGGGGAAATCAGCCCCAGCATTTT.